The clone carrying this T cell receptor (beta chain) was seen more than once but under ten times. The antigen remains undetermined. This specimen belongs to a study of siplizumab effects on memory and regulatory T cells. Notes on the study in general: Siplizumab led to significantly less abundant alloreactive sequences that could be traced back to unstimulated CD4+ memory cells.

Unstimulated naive, memory, effector memory and TEMRA subsets from three donor pairs were sequenced. Measured with immunoSEQ multiplex PCR; TCRdb has only the in-frame clones, and not every one. Among approximately 60,000 clones, roughly 85% were seen once, and the ten largest hold 0.35% to 0.5%. CDR1 is MNHEY, CDR2 SVGAGI, per germline. CDR3 length: 15 amino acids. Trimming took off 4 bases at V and 0 bases at J, with 13 bases between the two ends. The chain couples TRBV6-5 to TRBJ2-7; D gene uncertain. This TCR derives from a human donor in good health. The sequencing input was memory CD4+ T cells sorted from blood. CDR3 nucleotide sequence: TGTGCCAGCAGTTCCACGGCAGGTAGCTCCTACGAGCAGTACTTC. This sequence encodes CASSSTAGSSYEQYF.